This T cell receptor (beta chain) was recorded in a study of blood T cell repertoires in COVID-19. Looking at the study overall: From the United States, Italy and Spain came samples of acute and convalescent COVID-19.

Recruits, aged 18 to 89 years, lived in 20 to 30 US areas. Researchers sorted participants into cohorts using their self-reported clinical history. Cohort 3 recovery required two negative PCRs, clearance, or symptom resolution. Assay used: immunoSEQ multiplex PCR; TCRdb lists only in-frame clones, some missing. The sample contains hundreds of thousands of clones, nearly 90% of which appear only once. Input material: PBMCs or T cells enriched from blood (not recorded which). The sequence derives from a woman aged 25 to 39 who had recovered from COVID-19.

CDR3 sequence (DNA): TGTGCCATCAGTGGTGAGGGCGGTTGGGGCTACACCTTC. Translating gives CAISGEGGWGYTF. The V and J genes are TRBV10-3 and TRBJ1-2; D not resolved. Deletions cut 4 bases from V and 8 bases from J, with 14 bases between. The length of the CDR3 is 13 residues. From germline, CDR1 is ENHRY and CDR2 SYGVKD.